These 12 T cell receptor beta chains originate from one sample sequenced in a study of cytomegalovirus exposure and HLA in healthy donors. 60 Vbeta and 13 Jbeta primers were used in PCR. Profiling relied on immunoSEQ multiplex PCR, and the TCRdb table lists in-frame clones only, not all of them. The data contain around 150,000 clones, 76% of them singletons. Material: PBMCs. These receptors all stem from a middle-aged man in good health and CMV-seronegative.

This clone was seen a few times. Here the CDR3 reads CASSSDRGAGSYEQYF. The CDR3 DNA sequence: TGTGCCAGCAGCTCTGACCGGGGGGCGGGTTCCTACGAGCAGTACTTC. The chain is built from TRBV9 and TRBJ2-7; a weak D match, TRBD2 (7 bases). The V end was cut by 4 bases, the J end by 1 base, with 18 bases between. This CDR3 region has 16 residues. Per the germline V gene, CDR1 is SGDLS and CDR2 is YYNGEE.

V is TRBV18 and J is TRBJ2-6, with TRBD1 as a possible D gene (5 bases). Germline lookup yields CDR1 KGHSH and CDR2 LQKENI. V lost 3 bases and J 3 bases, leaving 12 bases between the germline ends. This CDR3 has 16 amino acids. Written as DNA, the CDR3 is TGTGCCAGCTCACCGGTAGGGGCGGATGGGGCCAACGTCCTGACTTTC. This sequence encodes CASSPVGADGANVLTF.

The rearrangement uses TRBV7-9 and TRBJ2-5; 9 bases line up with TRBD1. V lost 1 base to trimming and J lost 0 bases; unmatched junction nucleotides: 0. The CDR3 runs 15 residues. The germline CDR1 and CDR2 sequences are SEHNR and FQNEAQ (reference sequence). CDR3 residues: CASSLGTGDQETQYF. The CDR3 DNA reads TGTGCCAGCAGCTTAGGGACAGGGGACCAAGAGACCCAGTACTTC.

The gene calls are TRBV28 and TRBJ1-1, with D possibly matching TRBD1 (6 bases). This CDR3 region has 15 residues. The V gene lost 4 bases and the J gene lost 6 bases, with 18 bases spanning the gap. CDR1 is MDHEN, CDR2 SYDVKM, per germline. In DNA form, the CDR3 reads TGTGCCAGCAGTTCCTTCGGGGGGCGTATCCCTGAAGCTTTCTTT. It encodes CASSSFGGRIPEAFF. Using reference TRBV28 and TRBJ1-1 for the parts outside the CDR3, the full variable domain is DVKVTQSSRYLVKRTGEKVFLECVQDMDHENMFWYRQDPGLGLRLIYFSYDVKMKEKGDIPEGYSVSREKKERFSLILESASTNQTSMYLCASSSFGGRIPEAFFGQGTRLTVV.

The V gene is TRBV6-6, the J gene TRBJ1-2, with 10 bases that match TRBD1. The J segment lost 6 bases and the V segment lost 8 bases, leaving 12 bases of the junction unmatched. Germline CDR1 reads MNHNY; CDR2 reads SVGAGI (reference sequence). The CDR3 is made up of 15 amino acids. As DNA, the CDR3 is TGTGCCAGCGGCCGCGACAGGGGGCTTTGGGATGGCTACACCTTC. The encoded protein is CASGRDRGLWDGYTF.

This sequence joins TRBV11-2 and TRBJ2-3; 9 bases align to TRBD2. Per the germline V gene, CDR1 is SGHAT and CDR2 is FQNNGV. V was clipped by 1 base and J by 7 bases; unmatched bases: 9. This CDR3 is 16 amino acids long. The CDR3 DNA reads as TGTGCCAGCAGCTTAGTTTTGACTAGCGGCCCTAATACGCAGTATTTT. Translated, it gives CASSLVLTSGPNTQYF.

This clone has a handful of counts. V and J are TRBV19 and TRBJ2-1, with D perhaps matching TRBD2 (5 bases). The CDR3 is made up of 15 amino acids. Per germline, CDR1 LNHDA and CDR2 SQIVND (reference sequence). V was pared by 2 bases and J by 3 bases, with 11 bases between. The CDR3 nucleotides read TGTGCCAGTAGTATACCGCCGGGAAGCTACAATGAGCAGTTCTTC. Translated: CASSIPPGSYNEQFF.

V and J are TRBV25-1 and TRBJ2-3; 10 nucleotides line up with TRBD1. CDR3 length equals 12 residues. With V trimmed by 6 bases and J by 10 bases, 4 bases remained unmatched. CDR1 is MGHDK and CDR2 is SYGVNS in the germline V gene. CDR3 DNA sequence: TGTGCCAGCAGCTACGGGACAGGGGCGCAGTATTTT. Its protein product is CASSYGTGAQYF.

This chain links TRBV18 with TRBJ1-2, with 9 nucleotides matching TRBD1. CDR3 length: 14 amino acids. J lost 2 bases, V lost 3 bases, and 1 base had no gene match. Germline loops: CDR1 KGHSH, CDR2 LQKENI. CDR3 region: CASSPGQGNYGYTF. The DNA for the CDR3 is TGTGCCAGCTCACCGGGACAGGGCAACTATGGCTACACCTTC.

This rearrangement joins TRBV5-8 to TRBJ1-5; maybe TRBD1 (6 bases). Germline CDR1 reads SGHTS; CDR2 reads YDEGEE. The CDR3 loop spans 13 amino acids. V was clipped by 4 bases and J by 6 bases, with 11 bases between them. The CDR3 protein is CASSPRGAQPQHF. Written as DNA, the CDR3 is TGTGCCAGCAGCCCACGGGGGGCTCAGCCCCAGCATTTT.

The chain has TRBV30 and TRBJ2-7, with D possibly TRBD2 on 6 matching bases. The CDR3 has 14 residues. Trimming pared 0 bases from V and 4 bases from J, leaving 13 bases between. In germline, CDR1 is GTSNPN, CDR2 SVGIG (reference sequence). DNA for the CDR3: TGTGCCTGGAGTGTACGGGGGAATCCTTACGAGCAGTACTTC. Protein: CAWSVRGNPYEQYF.

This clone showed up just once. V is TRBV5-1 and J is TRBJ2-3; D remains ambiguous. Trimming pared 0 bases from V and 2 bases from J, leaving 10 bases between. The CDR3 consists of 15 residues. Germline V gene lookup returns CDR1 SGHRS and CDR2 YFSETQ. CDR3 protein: CASSLGNSNTDTQYF. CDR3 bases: TGCGCCAGCAGCTTGGGAAACAGTAACACAGATACGCAGTATTTT.